This record covers a single T cell receptor (beta chain). The germline CDR1 and CDR2 sequences are GTSNPN and SVGIG (reference sequence). The CDR3 is made up of 15 amino acids. V dropped 2 bases and J dropped 4; count of bases not matched to a gene: 4. This sample was included in a study of blood T cell repertoires in COVID-19. On the study more broadly: Sites in the United States, Italy and Spain provided acute and convalescent COVID-19 samples. T cells, B-cell-depleted T cells, or PBMCs supplied cDNA or gDNA.

Original processing methods: Reference gene primer amplification gave estimated nucleated cell counts. Here immunoSEQ multiplex PCR was the method, and the copy in TCRdb shows in-frame clones only, minus some. V and J calls and clone size come straight from that table; D and trimming were deduced from the DNA. The top ten clones hold approximately 5.1% of a sample with fewer than 300,000 clones, 65% to 90% of them seen once. The rearrangement joins TRBV30 to TRBJ2-3; 12 bases map to TRBD2. The sample taken for sequencing was peripheral blood. This clonotype was sampled from a man aged 50 to 60 with active or convalescent COVID-19. The CDR3 DNA reads as TGTGCCTGGAGTTTCCCTAGCGGGAGGGCAGATACGCAGTATTTT. Its protein product is CAWSFPSGRADTQYF.